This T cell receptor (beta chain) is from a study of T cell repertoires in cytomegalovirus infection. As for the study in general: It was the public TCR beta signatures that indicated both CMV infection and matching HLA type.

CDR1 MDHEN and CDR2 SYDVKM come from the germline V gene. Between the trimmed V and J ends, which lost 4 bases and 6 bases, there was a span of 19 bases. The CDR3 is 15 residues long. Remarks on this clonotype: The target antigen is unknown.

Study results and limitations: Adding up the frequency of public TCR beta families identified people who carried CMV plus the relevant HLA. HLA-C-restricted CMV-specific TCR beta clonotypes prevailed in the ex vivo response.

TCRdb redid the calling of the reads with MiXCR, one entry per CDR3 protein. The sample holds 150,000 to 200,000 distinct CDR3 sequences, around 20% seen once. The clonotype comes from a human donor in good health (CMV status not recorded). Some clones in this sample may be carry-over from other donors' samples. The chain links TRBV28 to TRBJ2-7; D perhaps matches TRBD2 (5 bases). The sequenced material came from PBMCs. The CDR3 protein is CASSSLGDWTREQYF. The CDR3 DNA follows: TGTGCCAGCAGTTCCCTCGGGGATTGGACGCGCGAGCAGTACTTC.